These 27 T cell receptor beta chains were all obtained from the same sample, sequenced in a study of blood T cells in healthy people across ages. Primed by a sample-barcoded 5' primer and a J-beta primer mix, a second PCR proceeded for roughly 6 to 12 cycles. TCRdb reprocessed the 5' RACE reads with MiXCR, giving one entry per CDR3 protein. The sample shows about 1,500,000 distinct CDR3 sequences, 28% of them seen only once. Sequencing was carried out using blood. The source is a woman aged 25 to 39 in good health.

CDR3 region: CASKKGLADNEQFF. The CDR3 region has the DNA TGTGCCAGCAAAAAAGGACTAGCGGACAATGAGCAGTTCTTC. V gene TRBV14 combines with J gene TRBJ2-1; TRBD2 agrees at 10 bases. Germline CDR1 and CDR2: SGHDN and FVKESK. V lost 7 bases, J lost 5 bases, and 5 bases stayed unmatched. The CDR3 loop spans 14 amino acids.

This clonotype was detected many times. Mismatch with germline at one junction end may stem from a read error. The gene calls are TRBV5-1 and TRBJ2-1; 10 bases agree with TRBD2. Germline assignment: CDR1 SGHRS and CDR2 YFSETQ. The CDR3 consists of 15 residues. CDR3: CASSLTSGDYNEQFF. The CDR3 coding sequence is TGTGCCAGCAGCTTAACTAGCGGGGACTACAATGAGCAGTTCTTC.

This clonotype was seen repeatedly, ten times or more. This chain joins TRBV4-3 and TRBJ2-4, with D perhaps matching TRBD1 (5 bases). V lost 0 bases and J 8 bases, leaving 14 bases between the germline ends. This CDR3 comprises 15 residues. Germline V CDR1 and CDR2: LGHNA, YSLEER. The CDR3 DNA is TGCGCCAGCAGCCAAGACAGGGCTCCAAGGGACATTCAGTACTTC. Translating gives CASSQDRAPRDIQYF.

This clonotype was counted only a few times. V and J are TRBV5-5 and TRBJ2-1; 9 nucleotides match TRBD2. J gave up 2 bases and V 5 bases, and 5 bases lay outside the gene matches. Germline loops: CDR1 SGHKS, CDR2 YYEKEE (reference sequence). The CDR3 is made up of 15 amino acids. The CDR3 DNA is TGTGCCAGCAGGCAGGCGGGGGGGCCCTACAATGAGCAGTTCTTC. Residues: CASRQAGGPYNEQFF.

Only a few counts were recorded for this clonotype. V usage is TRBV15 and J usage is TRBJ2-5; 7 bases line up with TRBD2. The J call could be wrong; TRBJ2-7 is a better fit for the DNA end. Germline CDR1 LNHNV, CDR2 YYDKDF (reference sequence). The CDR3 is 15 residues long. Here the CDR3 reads CATSRETSDSYEQYF. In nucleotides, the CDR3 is TGTGCCACCAGCAGGGAAACTAGCGATTCCTACGAGCAGTACTTC.

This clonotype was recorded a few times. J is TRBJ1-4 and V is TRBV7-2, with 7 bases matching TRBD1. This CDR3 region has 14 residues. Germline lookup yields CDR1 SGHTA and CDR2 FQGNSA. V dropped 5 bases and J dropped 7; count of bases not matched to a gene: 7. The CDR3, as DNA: TGTGCCAGCAGCCCCACAGGACAGGTTGAAAAACTGTTTTTT. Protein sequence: CASSPTGQVEKLFF. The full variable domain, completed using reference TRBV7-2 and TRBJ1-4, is GAGVSQSPSNKVTEKGKDVELRCDPISGHTALYWYRQSLGQGLEFLIYFQGNSAPDKSGLPSDRFSAERTGGSVSTLTIQRTQQEDSAVYLCASSPTGQVEKLFFGSGTQLSVL.

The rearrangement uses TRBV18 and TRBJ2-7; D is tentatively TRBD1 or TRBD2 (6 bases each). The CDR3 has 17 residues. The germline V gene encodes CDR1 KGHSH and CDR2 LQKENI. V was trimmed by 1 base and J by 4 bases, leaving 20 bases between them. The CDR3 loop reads CASSPLRGFGGTYEQYF. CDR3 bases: TGTGCCAGCTCACCACTTCGAGGGTTTGGCGGGACATACGAGCAGTACTTC.

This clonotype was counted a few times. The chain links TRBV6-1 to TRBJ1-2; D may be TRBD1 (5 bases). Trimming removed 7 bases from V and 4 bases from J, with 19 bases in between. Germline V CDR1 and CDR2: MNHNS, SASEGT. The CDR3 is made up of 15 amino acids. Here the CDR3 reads CASTAGSSTVYGYTF. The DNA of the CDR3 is TGTGCCAGCACGGCAGGGAGCTCGACTGTCTATGGCTACACCTTC.

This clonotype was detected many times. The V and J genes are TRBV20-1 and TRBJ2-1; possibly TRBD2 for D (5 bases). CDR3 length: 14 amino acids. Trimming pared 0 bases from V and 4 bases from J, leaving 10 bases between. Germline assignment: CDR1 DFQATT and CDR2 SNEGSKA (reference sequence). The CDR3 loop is CSARDGAGYNEQFF. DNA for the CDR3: TGCAGTGCTAGAGATGGTGCGGGTTACAATGAGCAGTTCTTC.

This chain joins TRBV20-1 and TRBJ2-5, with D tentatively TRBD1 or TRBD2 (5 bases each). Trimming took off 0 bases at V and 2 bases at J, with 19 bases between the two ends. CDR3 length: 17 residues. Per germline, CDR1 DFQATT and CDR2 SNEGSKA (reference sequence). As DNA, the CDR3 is TGCAGTGCTAGAGAGGGAAGGGGAGTGGGAGCACAAGAGACCCAGTACTTC. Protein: CSAREGRGVGAQETQYF.

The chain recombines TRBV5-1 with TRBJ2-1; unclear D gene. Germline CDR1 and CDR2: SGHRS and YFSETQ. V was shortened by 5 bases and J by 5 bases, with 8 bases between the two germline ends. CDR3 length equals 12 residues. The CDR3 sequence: CASRFLDNEQFF. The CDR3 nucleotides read TGCGCCAGCAGATTTCTTGACAATGAGCAGTTCTTC.

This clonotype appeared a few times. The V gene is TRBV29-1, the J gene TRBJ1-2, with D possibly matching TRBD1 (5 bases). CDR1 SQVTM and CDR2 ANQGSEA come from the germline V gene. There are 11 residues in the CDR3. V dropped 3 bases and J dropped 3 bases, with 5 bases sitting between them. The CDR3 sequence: CSVEGHYGYTF. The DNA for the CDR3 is TGCAGCGTTGAGGGACACTATGGCTACACCTTC.

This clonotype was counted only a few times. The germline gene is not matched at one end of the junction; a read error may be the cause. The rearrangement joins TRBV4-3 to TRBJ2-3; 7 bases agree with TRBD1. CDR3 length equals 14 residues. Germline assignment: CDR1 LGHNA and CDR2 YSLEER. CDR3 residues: CASGQGQGTDTQYF. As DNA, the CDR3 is TGCGCCAGCGGCCAAGGACAGGGCACAGATACGCAGTATTTT.

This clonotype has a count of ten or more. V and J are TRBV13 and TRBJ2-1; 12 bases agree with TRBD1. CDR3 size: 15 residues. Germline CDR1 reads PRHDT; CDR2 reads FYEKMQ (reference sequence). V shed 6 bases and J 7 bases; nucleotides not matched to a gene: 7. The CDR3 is CASSRDRGRGNEQFF. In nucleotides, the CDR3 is TGTGCCAGCAGTCGGGACAGGGGGCGAGGGAATGAGCAGTTCTTC.

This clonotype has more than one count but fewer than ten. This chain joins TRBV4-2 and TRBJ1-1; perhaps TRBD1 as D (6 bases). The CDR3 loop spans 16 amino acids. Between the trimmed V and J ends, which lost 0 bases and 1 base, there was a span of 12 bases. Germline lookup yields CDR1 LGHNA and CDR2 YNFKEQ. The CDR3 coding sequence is TGTGCCAGCAGCCAAGAAGGGCCCAGGGGGAACACTGAAGCTTTCTTT. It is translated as CASSQEGPRGNTEAFF.

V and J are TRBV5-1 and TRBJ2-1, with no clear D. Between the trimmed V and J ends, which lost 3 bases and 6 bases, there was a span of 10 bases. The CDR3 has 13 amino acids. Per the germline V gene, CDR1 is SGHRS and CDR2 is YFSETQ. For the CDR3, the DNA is TGCGCCAGCAGCTCAAATTCGGTCAATGAGCAGTTCTTC. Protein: CASSSNSVNEQFF. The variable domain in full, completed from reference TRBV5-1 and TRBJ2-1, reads KAGVTQTPRYLIKTRGQQVTLSCSPISGHRSVSWYQQTPGQGLQFLFEYFSETQRNKGNFPGRFSGRQFSNSRSEMNVSTLELGDSALYLCASSSNSVNEQFFGPGTRLTVL.

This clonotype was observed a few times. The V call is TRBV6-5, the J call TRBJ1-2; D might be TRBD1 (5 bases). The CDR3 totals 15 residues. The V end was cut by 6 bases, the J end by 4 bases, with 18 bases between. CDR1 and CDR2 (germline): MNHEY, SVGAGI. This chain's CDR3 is CASSRGAPGTYGYTF. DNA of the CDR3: TGTGCCAGCAGCCGTGGAGCCCCCGGGACCTATGGCTACACCTTC.

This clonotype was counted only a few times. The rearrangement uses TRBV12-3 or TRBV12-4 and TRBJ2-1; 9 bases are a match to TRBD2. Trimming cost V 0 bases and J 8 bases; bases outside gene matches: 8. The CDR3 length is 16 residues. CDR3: CASSLARRGGRDEQFF. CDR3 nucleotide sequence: TGTGCCAGCAGTTTAGCGAGGCGGGGGGGGAGGGATGAGCAGTTCTTC.

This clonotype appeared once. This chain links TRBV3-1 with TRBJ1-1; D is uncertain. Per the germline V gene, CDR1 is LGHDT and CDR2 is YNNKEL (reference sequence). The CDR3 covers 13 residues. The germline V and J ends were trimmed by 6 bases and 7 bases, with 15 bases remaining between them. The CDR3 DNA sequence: TGTGCCAGCAGGCTAGTAGGTAGGGATGAAGCTTTCTTT. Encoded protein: CASRLVGRDEAFF.

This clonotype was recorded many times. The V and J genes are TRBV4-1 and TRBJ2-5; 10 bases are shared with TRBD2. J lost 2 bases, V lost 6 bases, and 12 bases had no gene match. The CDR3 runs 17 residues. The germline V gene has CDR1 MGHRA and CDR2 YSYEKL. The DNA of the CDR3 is TGCGCCAGCAGTCCCTCTCTTAGCGGGGGGAGTCAAGAGACCCAGTACTTC. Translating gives CASSPSLSGGSQETQYF.

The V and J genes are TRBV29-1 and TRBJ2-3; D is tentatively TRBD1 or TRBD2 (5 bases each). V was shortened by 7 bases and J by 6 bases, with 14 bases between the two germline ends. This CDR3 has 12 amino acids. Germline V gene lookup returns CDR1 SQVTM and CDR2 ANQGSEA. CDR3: CSAGTPGDTQYF. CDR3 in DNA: TGCAGCGCCGGGACCCCCGGGGATACGCAGTATTTT.

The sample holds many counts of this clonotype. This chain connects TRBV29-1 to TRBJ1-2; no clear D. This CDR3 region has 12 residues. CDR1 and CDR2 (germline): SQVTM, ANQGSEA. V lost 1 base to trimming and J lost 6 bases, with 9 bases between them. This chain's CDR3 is CSVEGVKDGYTF. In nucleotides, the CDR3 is TGCAGCGTTGAAGGGGTTAAGGATGGCTACACCTTC.

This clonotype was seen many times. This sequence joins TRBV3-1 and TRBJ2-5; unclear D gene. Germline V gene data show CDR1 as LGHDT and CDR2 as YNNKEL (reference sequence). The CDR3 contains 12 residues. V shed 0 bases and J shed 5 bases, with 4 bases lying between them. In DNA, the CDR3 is TGTGCCAGCAGCCAAGAAAAGGAGACCCAGTACTTC. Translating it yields CASSQEKETQYF.

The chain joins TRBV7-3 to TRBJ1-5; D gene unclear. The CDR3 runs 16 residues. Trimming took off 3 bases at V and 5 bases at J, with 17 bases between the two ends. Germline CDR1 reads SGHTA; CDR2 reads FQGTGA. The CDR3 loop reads CASSFPLGCKDQPQHF. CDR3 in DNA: TGTGCCAGCAGCTTTCCATTGGGGTGCAAGGATCAGCCCCAGCATTTT.

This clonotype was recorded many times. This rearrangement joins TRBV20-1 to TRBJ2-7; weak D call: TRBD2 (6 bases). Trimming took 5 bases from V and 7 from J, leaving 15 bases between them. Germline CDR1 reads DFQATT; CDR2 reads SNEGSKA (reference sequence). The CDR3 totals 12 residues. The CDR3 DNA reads TGCAGTGCTGGAGGGATGGACATAGAGCAGTACTTC. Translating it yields CSAGGMDIEQYF.

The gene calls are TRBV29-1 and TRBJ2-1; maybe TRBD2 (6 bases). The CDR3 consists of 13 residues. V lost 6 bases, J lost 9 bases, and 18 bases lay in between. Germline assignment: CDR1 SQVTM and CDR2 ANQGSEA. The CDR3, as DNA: TGCAGCGTAAAATTACTAGCCGGGTTTGAGCAGTTCTTC. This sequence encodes CSVKLLAGFEQFF.

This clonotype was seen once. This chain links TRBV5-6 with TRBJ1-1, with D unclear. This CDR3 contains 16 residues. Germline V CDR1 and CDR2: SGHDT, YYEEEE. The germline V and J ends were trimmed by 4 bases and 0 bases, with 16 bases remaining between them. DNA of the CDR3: TGTGCCAGCAGCGAGCAGGAGGTTGTCATGAACACTGAAGCTTTCTTT. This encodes CASSEQEVVMNTEAFF. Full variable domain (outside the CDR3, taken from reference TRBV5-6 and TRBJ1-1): DAGVTQSPTHLIKTRGQQVTLRCSPKSGHDTVSWYQQALGQGPQFIFQYYEEEERQRGNFPDRFSGHQFPNYSSELNVNALLLGDSALYLCASSEQEVVMNTEAFFGQGTRLTVV.